A single T cell receptor beta chain is shown here with its context. There are 14 residues in the CDR3. Germline assignment: CDR1 SNHLY and CDR2 FYNNEI. Deletions cut 7 bases from V and 4 bases from J, with 16 bases between. The data were obtained in a study of blood T cell repertoires in COVID-19. Study summary: Sources were T cells, B-cell-depleted T cells, or PBMCs; the material itself was cDNA or gDNA.

Per the original methods: Nucleated cell counts were estimated from reference gene primer amplification. Measured with immunoSEQ multiplex PCR; TCRdb has only the in-frame clones, and not every one. The V and J calls and clone size were taken over from that table, and D and trimming were inferred from the DNA. The table includes about 24,000 clones, under 90% detected once. The chain uses TRBV2 and TRBJ1-2; TRBD1 is a possible D gene (5 bases). The sample comprised peripheral blood. The sequence was collected from a woman in her seventies with active COVID-19. As DNA, the CDR3 is TGTGCCAGCACCTCTGACAGCCCAATCTATGGCTACACCTTC. Translating gives CASTSDSPIYGYTF.